Below, 5 T cell receptor beta chains from the same sample are listed, as sequenced in a study of OX40 agonist ivuxolimab in advanced cancers. The table came from immunoSEQ multiplex PCR; TCRdb's copy has only in-frame clones and leaves some out. This sample has 15,000 to 25,000 clones, with roughly nine tenths found just once. Sample: CD4+ or CD8+ T cells sorted from blood, taken in a trial of the OX40 agonist ivuxolimab. These receptors all come from an adult with an advanced solid tumor such as melanoma, head and neck, liver or kidney cancer.

The chain carries TRBV19 and TRBJ2-2; 10 bases agree with TRBD1. The CDR3 length is 16 residues. Germline-derived CDR1 and CDR2 are LNHDA and SQIVND (reference sequence). With V trimmed by 2 bases and J by 4 bases, 4 bases remained unmatched. This chain's CDR3 is CASSIIGTGVTGELFF. The CDR3 DNA reads as TGTGCCAGTAGTATAATCGGGACAGGGGTCACCGGGGAGCTGTTTTTT.

This clone was counted a few times. This chain joins TRBV4-3 and TRBJ1-1; 7 positions agree with TRBD1. The germline gives CDR1 LGHNA, CDR2 YSLEER. V dropped 5 bases and J dropped 10; count of bases not matched to a gene: 10. The CDR3 totals 13 residues. CDR3 DNA sequence: TGCGCCAGCAGCGCACCTGACAGGGAGTTAGCTTTCTTT. It encodes CASSAPDRELAFF.

The J gene is TRBJ2-3, the V gene TRBV5-1, with D unclear. Germline loops: CDR1 SGHRS, CDR2 YFSETQ. Trimming shortened V by 4 bases and J by 2 bases, and 14 bases separated the two germline ends. This CDR3 is built from 15 residues. CDR3 coding DNA: TGCGCCAGCAGCCGGTCAACGGAGTCCACAGATACGCAGTATTTT. This sequence encodes CASSRSTESTDTQYF.

This chain joins TRBV28 and TRBJ2-4; D remains unclear. Germline V gives CDR1 MDHEN, CDR2 SYDVKM. The CDR3 runs 13 residues. Trimming stripped 3 bases from V and 3 bases from J, with 6 bases between. The CDR3 DNA sequence: TGTGCCAGCAGTTTCGTCGACAAAAACATTCAGTACTTC. This encodes CASSFVDKNIQYF.

V is TRBV29-1 and J is TRBJ1-3, with unresolved D. The CDR3 is 14 residues long. The V gene lost 4 bases and the J gene lost 0 bases, with 10 bases spanning the gap. Germline V gene lookup returns CDR1 SQVTM and CDR2 ANQGSEA. The CDR3 reads CSVAGDFSGNTIYF. For the CDR3, the DNA is TGCAGCGTTGCGGGCGATTTCTCTGGAAACACCATATATTTT.